A single sample gave rise to the 17 T cell receptor beta chains below, sequenced in a study of post-analysis software for immune sequencing data. The TCR beta cDNA libraries carried unique molecular identifiers. TCRdb passed the PCR reads through MiXCR, listing each CDR3 protein once. The table shows about 160,000 distinct CDR3 sequences, with 35% to 40% occurring only once. The sequenced sample was blood, obtained after autologous hematopoietic stem cell transplantation. Receptors were obtained from a girl aged 10 to 17 with multiple sclerosis.

CDR3 sequence reads: CASSLINSNTGELFF. CDR3 bases: TGCGCCAGCAGCTTGATTAACAGTAACACCGGGGAGCTGTTTTTT. The rearrangement uses TRBV5-1 and TRBJ2-2, with D hard to call. CDR1 SGHRS and CDR2 YFSETQ come from the germline V gene. The CDR3 spans 15 residues. The V and J ends lost 1 base and 2 bases respectively, with 9 bases between them.

Note on this clonotype: A read error may account for a junction end that differs from germline. The rearrangement uses TRBV29-1 and TRBJ2-7; 8 nucleotides agree with TRBD2. Germline V gene data show CDR1 as SQVTM and CDR2 as ANQGSEA. This CDR3 has 11 amino acids. The CDR3 coding sequence is TGCAGCGCCGGGGGGGACTACGGGCAGTACTTC. Translation: CSAGGDYGQYF.

The chain is built from TRBV12-3 or TRBV12-4 and TRBJ1-1; D is unresolved. This CDR3 region has 13 residues. V lost 2 bases and J 8 bases, leaving 12 bases between the germline ends. In nucleotides, the CDR3 is TGTGCCAGCAGTTTAATCGGAGTACTGGAAGCTTTCTTT. Translating gives CASSLIGVLEAFF.

The chain links TRBV5-1 to TRBJ2-7; no firm D call. Trimming removed 3 bases from V and 2 bases from J, with 9 bases in between. CDR1 and CDR2 from the germline V gene are SGHRS and YFSETQ. The CDR3 totals 13 residues. The CDR3 protein is CASSSAGTYEQYF. CDR3 bases: TGCGCCAGCAGCTCGGCCGGCACCTACGAGCAGTACTTC.

This clonotype has a handful of counts. This rearrangement joins TRBV12-3 or TRBV12-4 to TRBJ2-4; TRBD2 matches at 15 bases. The CDR3 length is 15 residues. V lost 6 bases, J lost 6 bases, and 3 bases stayed unmatched. The CDR3, as DNA: TGTGCCAGCAGCCCGGGACTAGCGGGGGGAAACATTCAGTACTTC. Its translation: CASSPGLAGGNIQYF.

Of note for this clonotype: A read error is possible here, since a much larger clone lies one base away. This chain uses TRBV12-3 or TRBV12-4 with TRBJ2-5, with TRBD2 matching over 11 bases. The DNA end is a closer match to TRBJ2-7, so the J assignment may be wrong. This CDR3 has 16 amino acids. Written as DNA, the CDR3 is TGTGCCAGCAGTTTTAGAACTAGCGGGGGCCCCTACGAGCAGTACTTC. It yields the protein CASSFRTSGGPYEQYF.

This clonotype was observed a handful of times. The genes are TRBV6-2 or TRBV6-3 and TRBJ2-1; 7 bases match TRBD1. The CDR3 contains 20 residues. Trimming cost V 0 bases and J 6 bases; bases outside gene matches: 20. Germline V gene sequence: CDR1 MNHEY, CDR2 SVGEGT. The DNA for the CDR3 is TGTGCCAGCAGTTACTCTCGAGGGGGCGACATCGACCGGGTCCCCAATGAGCAGTTCTTC. Protein: CASSYSRGGDIDRVPNEQFF.

Of note for this clonotype: A much more abundant neighbour one base away suggests this may be a read error. The chain is built from TRBV20-1 and TRBJ2-3; 13 bases map to TRBD2. The CDR3 is 16 amino acids. Germline V gene sequence: CDR1 DFQATT, CDR2 SNEGSKA (reference sequence). CDR3 protein: CSASSLGLAGLDTPYF. The CDR3 nucleotides read TGCAGTGCTAGTTCTCTGGGACTAGCGGGACTGGATACGCCGTATTTT.

This clonotype showed up just a few times. V gene TRBV4-2 combines with J gene TRBJ2-1; TRBD2 agrees at 10 bases. The germline V gene encodes CDR1 LGHNA and CDR2 YNFKEQ. V lost 2 bases, J lost 4 bases, and 8 bases stayed unmatched. The CDR3 extends over 17 amino acids. CDR3 nucleotides: TGTGCCAGCAGCCAAATAGGTACTAGCGGGATTTACAATGAGCAGTTCTTC. It yields the protein CASSQIGTSGIYNEQFF.

In this sample, this clonotype turned up a few times. V is TRBV7-2 and J is TRBJ2-2; D possibly matches TRBD1 or TRBD2 (5 bases each). Trimming removed 7 bases at V and 4 bases at J, with 13 bases between. The length of the CDR3 is 14 residues. CDR1 is SGHTA, CDR2 FQGNSA, per germline. The DNA of the CDR3 is TGTGCCAGCAAAGAACTGGGGGTCACCGGGGAGCTGTTTTTT. Protein product: CASKELGVTGELFF.

CDR3 sequence reads: CATSRRMGYEQYF. DNA for the CDR3: TGTGCCACCAGCAGACGTATGGGCTACGAGCAGTACTTC. The chain has TRBV15 and TRBJ2-7; D remains ambiguous. In germline, CDR1 is LNHNV, CDR2 YYDKDF (reference sequence). The CDR3 sequence is 13 residues long. V was pared by 2 bases and J by 3 bases, with 8 bases between.

This clonotype was recorded at least ten times. The rearrangement links TRBV27 to TRBJ2-7, with 7 bases matching TRBD2. The CDR3 is 16 amino acids. CDR1 is MNHEY, CDR2 SMNVEV, per germline (reference sequence). V lost 5 bases to trimming and J lost 6 bases; unmatched junction nucleotides: 16. The CDR3 sequence: CASSPVAGDWFGEQYF. The CDR3 nucleotides are TGTGCCAGCAGTCCCGTGGCGGGAGATTGGTTTGGCGAGCAGTACTTC.

The rearrangement uses TRBV5-1 and TRBJ1-6; maybe TRBD1 (6 bases). The CDR3 has 15 residues. Looked up from germline, CDR1 is SGHRS and CDR2 is YFSETQ. V was pared by 3 bases and J by 2 bases, with 9 bases between. DNA of the CDR3: TGCGCCAGCAGCTCGGGGGGCACCTATAATTCACCCCTCCACTTT. It specifies CASSSGGTYNSPLHF.

The chain joins TRBV10-2 to TRBJ2-7; D not certain. This CDR3 has 11 residues. V lost 2 bases, J lost 10 bases, and 9 bases lay in between. Germline CDR1 and CDR2: WSHSY and SAAADI. The CDR3 protein is CASSEVGRQYF. The CDR3 nucleotides read TGCGCCAGCAGTGAGGTAGGGCGACAGTACTTC.

The chain is built from TRBV20-1 and TRBJ2-7; 10 bases match TRBD1. CDR3 length: 16 residues. Germline V CDR1 and CDR2: DFQATT, SNEGSKA (reference sequence). Unmatched junction bases numbered 12, after V lost 6 bases and J lost 1 base. Here the CDR3 reads CSAEGTGDFYSYEQYF. In DNA, the CDR3 is TGCAGTGCAGAAGGGACAGGGGATTTCTATTCCTACGAGCAGTACTTC.

CDR3 bases: TGTGCCAGCAGCCAGGGGACTAGCGGGAGCCCGTACGAGCAGTACTTC. Its translation: CASSQGTSGSPYEQYF. This chain links TRBV7-2 with TRBJ2-7; TRBD2 agrees at 14 bases. The CDR3 is made up of 16 amino acids. Germline-derived CDR1 and CDR2 are SGHTA and FQGNSA. J lost 4 bases, V lost 5 bases, and 7 bases had no gene match.

The rearrangement joins TRBV12-3 or TRBV12-4 to TRBJ2-3, with 13 bases aligning to TRBD2. The CDR3 has 15 residues. Germline trimming cut 6 bases from V and 7 bases from J; bases unmatched to any gene: 7. The CDR3 spells CASRTPGTSGNTQYF. As DNA, the CDR3 is TGTGCCAGCAGAACTCCCGGGACTAGCGGGAATACGCAGTATTTT.